This T cell receptor beta chain is from a study of cytomegalovirus exposure and HLA in healthy donors. Study conclusions and caveats: Confirmation in vitro established that a few CMV-associated chains were specific for CMV antigens. Some TCR beta chains (more than 150 of them) were listed as cytomegalovirus-associated.

Concerning this clone: The antigen is unknown.

The protocol was immunoSEQ multiplex PCR, while the TCRdb copy is restricted to in-frame clones and leaves out a portion. The sample holds roughly 150,000 clones, around 90% seen once. Trimming removed 6 bases from V and 0 bases from J; junction bases left unmatched: 7. CDR1 and CDR2 (germline): MDHEN, SYDVKM. The CDR3 is 15 residues long. A 120-subject validation cohort, separate from the 666-subject first cohort, supplied the donors. Material for sequencing was PBMCs. The chain is built from TRBV28 and TRBJ2-7; 8 positions match TRBD1. This receptor was taken from a man aged 18 to 35 in good health and CMV-seronegative. Here the CDR3 DNA reads TGTGCCAGCAGCTTCAGGGGGCAGACCTCCTACGAGCAGTACTTC. This encodes CASSFRGQTSYEQYF. Full variable domain (outside the CDR3, taken from reference TRBV28 and TRBJ2-7): DVKVTQSSRYLVKRTGEKVFLECVQDMDHENMFWYRQDPGLGLRLIYFSYDVKMKEKGDIPEGYSVSREKKERFSLILESASTNQTSMYLCASSFRGQTSYEQYFGPGTRLTVT.